The 2 T cell receptor beta chains listed next were all sequenced from one sample in a study of cytomegalovirus exposure and HLA in healthy donors. The PCR employed 60 Vbeta primers together with 13 Jbeta primers. Using immunoSEQ multiplex PCR, the repertoire was profiled, and TCRdb retains in-frame clones only, with some absent. The sample contains about 120,000 clones, around 60% of which appear only once. Sample: PBMCs. The receptors originated from a middle-aged woman in good health and CMV-seropositive.

The chain carries TRBV11-1 and TRBJ1-1; tentative D call: TRBD1 (5 bases). Per the germline V gene, CDR1 is SGHAT and CDR2 is FQDESV (reference sequence). The germline V and J ends were trimmed by 5 bases and 7 bases, with 14 bases remaining between them. CDR3 size: 13 residues. CDR3 in DNA: TGTGCCAGCAGCGCTAGACCAGGGCTTGAAGCTTTCTTT. It specifies CASSARPGLEAFF.

The rearrangement joins TRBV6-1 to TRBJ2-5; D is uncertain. TRBJ2-7 explains the end of the DNA better; the J call may be wrong. CDR3 length equals 15 residues. The V gene's germline CDR1 is MNHNS and CDR2 SASEGT. DNA for the CDR3: TGTGCCAGCAGCCCCGGGCTATTCCCTGACTACGAGCAGTACTTC. Protein product: CASSPGLFPDYEQYF.